This entry features one T cell receptor (beta chain) sequence. Its antigen is not known. Repertoires were generated with immunoSEQ multiplex PCR, while TCRdb's copy carries only in-frame clones and drops some. Of over 80,000 clones in the sample, over 75% were seen once. The ends were cut back, 1 base at V and 4 bases at J, with 11 bases in the middle. CDR1 LNHDA and CDR2 SQIVND come from the germline V gene (reference sequence). The CDR3 is 15 residues long. The data were obtained in a study of OX40 agonist ivuxolimab in advanced cancers. General study findings and limits: The antigen specificity of the peripheral T cells (those that were expanded) was not determined.

Patients had blood sampled at baseline and again on cycle 4 day 1 and cycle 7 day 1. V usage is TRBV19 and J usage is TRBJ1-3; no clear D gene. Sequenced material: CD4+ or CD8+ T cells sorted from blood, taken in a trial of the OX40 agonist ivuxolimab. The receptor comes from an adult with an advanced solid tumor such as melanoma, head and neck, liver or kidney cancer. The CDR3 nucleotides read TGTGCCAGTAGTATAGGCGCAGGCATGGGAAACACCATATATTTT. Residues: CASSIGAGMGNTIYF.